This TCR beta chain was observed in a study of shared clonotypes between healthy human individuals (dated by TCRdb to 2018 to 2020). The study in broad terms: A couple of women and a few men aged 18 to 49 years were included in the cohort. Per donor, three plates each were used for CD4 naive and CD4 memory, two for CD8 naive, and one for CD8 memory. To estimate repertoire size and how much clonotypes are shared between individuals, the study performed deep sequencing of blood TCR repertoires from a few healthy adults. Libraries were prepared and TCR repertoires were sequenced by different laboratories using diverse techniques, in order to increase sequencing depth and limit assay-specific biases. Per donor, leukapheresis produced somewhere between about 0.8 and 9 billion PBMCs.

Points on this clone: The target of this receptor is not known. One base away there is no much larger clone; base qualities are not given.

Measured from the cysteine to the phenylalanine, the CDR3 is 20 residues long. The DNA shown is the 60-base CDR3, in frame from base 1. V is trimmed back by 4 bases and J by 3 bases, and the junction contains 17 bases that no gene match accounts for. The germline V gene specifies LGHNT as CDR1 and FRNRAP as CDR2. Points the paper makes about the study in general: Sampling was limited to blood, and TCR repertoires in tissue likely differ from TCR repertoires in blood. Pairwise subsampling led to the expectation that sequencing depth would affect the degree of clonotype sharing among donors. Clonotypes shared by all four sorted-subset donors showed higher generation probabilities than non-shared clonotypes. Because the study included a small number of donors, the genetic and exposure-history diversity represented was limited. When several donors were compared, the shared fraction of clonotypes was approximately 5% for naive CD4, around 4% for naive CD8, roughly 2.5% for memory CD4, and around 0.4% for memory CD8. Rarefaction of sorted-subset datasets indicated incomplete sequencing despite the large sequencing depth. Larger estimated clonotype richness was generally found for naive subsets than for memory subsets.

TCR CDR3 regions were amplified from genomic DNA by multiplex PCR using the deep immunoSEQ assay. Extracted genomic DNA from each cell subset was spread evenly across all wells of several immunoSEQ 96-well plates, with each plate serving as a replicate. For sorted subsets, around 200 ng genomic DNA, equal to about 30,000 T cell genomes, was loaded into each replicate PCR. The purified libraries were quantified using a Qubit 3.0 fluorometer, sized with a Bioanalyzer 2100, and then quantified again using the KAPA Library Quantification kit. Every immunoSEQ 96-well plate was sequenced on a separate single-read 150-cycle Illumina NextSeq 550 flow cell. Per the authors' processing: Because the immunoSEQ output included only junctional sequences and no quality scores, the filtering could not be the same as the filtering used for full-length reads. To assign V/J genes and CDR3, sequences were annotated against IMGT germline references using PyIR, a Python wrapper for IgBLAST v1.9. Reads were removed for weak V/J assignments (E-value above 1e-6), missing CDR3, stop codons, out-of-frame junctions, or ambiguous translated residues. A V3J clonotype was defined by an identical inferred V gene, J gene, and CDR3 amino acid sequence. Percentage overlap between repertoires was computed as shared unique clonotypes divided by the size of the smaller repertoire. RTK rarefaction, the Chao1 estimator, and Recon v2.1 estimates of unobserved clonotypes were used to assess repertoire richness. Generation probabilities were computed with OLGA for all TCRbeta clonotypes obtained by the gDNA method from several donors. Entries here come from immuneACCESS through TCRdb and include only in-frame sequences with V and J called. Some clones fail to appear in such tables; in the studies checked, an unresolved V gene covers under half of the shortfall, and the cause of the remainder is unknown. Clonal size and the V and J genes are those of that table, whereas D and trimming came from the DNA. This sample lists roughly 2.5 million clones; approximately 92% were detected once. Clones ranked in the top ten supply roughly 0.13% of the sample.

The donors were healthy, HIV-negative adults who had no recently reported acute infections or vaccinations. Every donor was a Caucasian adult living in Nashville, Tennessee, USA. CD4+ T cells were enriched through magnetic negative selection, after which naive cells were positively selected on CD45RA and the remaining negative fraction served as the memory subset. Blood was obtained by leukapheresis, after which PBMCs were separated by Ficoll-Histopaque density gradient centrifugation and cryopreserved in liquid nitrogen vapor phase. Analytical flow cytometry was used to check the purity and quantity of every magnetically sorted T cell population. Genomic DNA was isolated from every sorted fraction and measured by UV absorbance on a Nanodrop 2000c.

This receptor was taken from a man younger than 35 in good health. This receptor chain uses TRBV12-5 and TRBJ2-1; 11 bases in the junction line up with TRBD2. The specimen sequenced was naive CD4+ T cells sorted from blood. The cell subset or site label for this specimen denotes: CD45RA+ positively selected. The nucleotide sequence is TGTGCTAGTGGTTCCAGACTAGCGGGGTTTGAGTCTTCTTTCTACAATGAGCAGTTCTTC. The translation is CASGSRLAGFESSFYNEQFF.